This T cell receptor (beta chain) was sequenced in a study of cytomegalovirus exposure and HLA in healthy donors. Germline values: CDR1 SGHRS, CDR2 YFSETQ. V shed 2 bases and J shed 4 bases, with 13 bases lying between them. The CDR3 spans 15 residues. 60 Vbeta and 13 Jbeta primers were used in PCR. The data were produced by immunoSEQ multiplex PCR, yet TCRdb's version contains in-frame clones alone and is incomplete. The sample has 100,000 to 150,000 clones; about 10% are singletons. This clone showed up just a few times. This TCR was sampled from a woman under 30 in good health and CMV-seropositive. This chain connects TRBV5-1 to TRBJ1-5; no definite D call. Sequenced: PBMCs. In nucleotides, the CDR3 is TGCGCCAGCAGCTTCAGCGGCGGCCCAAATCAGCCCCAGCATTTT. It encodes CASSFSGGPNQPQHF.